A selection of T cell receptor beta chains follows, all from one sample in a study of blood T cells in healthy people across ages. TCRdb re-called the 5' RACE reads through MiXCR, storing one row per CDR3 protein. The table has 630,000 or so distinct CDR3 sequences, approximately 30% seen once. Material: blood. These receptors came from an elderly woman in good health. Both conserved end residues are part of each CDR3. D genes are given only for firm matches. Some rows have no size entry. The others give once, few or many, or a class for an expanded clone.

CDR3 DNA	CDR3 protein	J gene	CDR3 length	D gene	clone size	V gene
TGCAGTGCTCCACTTCCTACTAGCGGGGCTAGCGGGGAGCTGTTTTTT	CSAPLPTSGASGELFF	TRBJ2-2	16	TRBD2	NA	TRBV20-1
TGCGCCAGCACCTCCGAAACACAGGATTTCGGTGGGGGCTATGGCTACACCTTC	CASTSETQDFGGGYGYTF	TRBJ1-2	18	NA	NA	TRBV4-1
TGTGCCAGCAGCTTGACTAGCGGGGGGCTGAACCCCAAGTCGTTCTTC	CASSLTSGGLNPKSFF	TRBJ2-1	16	TRBD2	many	TRBV7-8
TGTGCCTGGAGTTCCTCCGGGACAGGGGGCGCAGGTGGCTACACCTTC	CAWSSSGTGGAGGYTF	TRBJ1-2	16	TRBD1	few	TRBV30
TGTGCCAGCAGTCCACTTAGGTCTGCGAACCAAGCTTTCTTT	CASSPLRSANQAFF	TRBJ1-1	14	NA	many	TRBV27
TGTGCCAGCAGCTTAGTTCGGGACAGACAAAGGGGCTACACCTTC	CASSLVRDRQRGYTF	TRBJ1-2	15	TRBD1	many	TRBV7-2
TGTGCCAGCAGCCAAGATCTTGCTCGGGAGACCCAGTACTTC	CASSQDLARETQYF	TRBJ2-5	14	NA	many	TRBV3-1
TGTGCCAGCAGTAGTATGTCGGCCTCAACAGACCTCATGTTTAGCACAGATACGCAGTATTTT	CASSSMSASTDLMFSTDTQYF	TRBJ2-3	21	NA	few	TRBV19
TGCGCCAGCAGCTCATCTAGCGGGGGGCCGGATACGCAGTATTTT	CASSSSSGGPDTQYF	TRBJ2-3	15	TRBD2	many	TRBV5-1
TGTGCCAGCAGTTACTCGACCAGCGGGGTTTTCGAGCAGTATTTC	CASSYSTSGVFEQYF	TRBJ2-7	15	TRBD2	NA	TRBV6-5
TGTGCCAGCAGCCGGGCACGAGCGGGGGGGAACAATGAGCAGTACTTC	CASSRARAGGNNEQYF	TRBJ2-5	16	TRBD2	NA	TRBV7-2
TGCAGTGCTTTCCACACAGATACGCAGTATTTT	CSAFHTDTQYF	TRBJ2-3	11	NA	many	TRBV20-1
TGTGCCAGCAGTTCCTCTCGGGACAGACCCACAGATACGCAGTATTTT	CASSSSRDRPTDTQYF	TRBJ2-3	16	TRBD1	few	TRBV28
TGTGCCAGCAGTGTCCTACTAGGGGGTTTCTACAATGAGCAGTACTTC	CASSVLLGGFYNEQYF	TRBJ2-5	16	NA	NA	TRBV6-1